The 21 T cell receptor beta chains below all came from one sample that was sequenced in a study of blood T cells in healthy people across ages. A second roughly 7 to 12 cycle PCR used barcoded and J-beta primers. In TCRdb, the 5' RACE reads were re-called with MiXCR into one record per CDR3 protein. Altogether 720,000 or so distinct CDR3 sequences are present, around 43% being singletons, with the ten largest covering 25% to 30%. The sequenced sample consisted of blood. The receptors were gathered from an elderly man in good health.

The rearrangement uses TRBV20-1 and TRBJ1-5; maybe TRBD1 (5 bases). Looked up from germline, CDR1 is DFQATT and CDR2 is SNEGSKA (reference sequence). The CDR3 has 14 residues. The V end was cut by 1 base, the J end by 2 bases, with 9 bases between. The chain's CDR3 is CSARGTIGNQPQHF. Written as DNA, the CDR3 is TGCAGTGCTAGAGGGACAATAGGCAATCAGCCCCAGCATTTT.

This clonotype was seen a few times. This chain uses TRBV14 with TRBJ2-7; D is uncertain. V lost 6 bases to trimming and J lost 0 bases, with 9 bases between them. CDR3 length: 13 residues. From germline, CDR1 is SGHDN and CDR2 FVKESK. The CDR3 loop reads CASSQQVSYEQYF. Written as DNA, the CDR3 is TGTGCCAGCAGTCAACAAGTCTCCTACGAGCAGTACTTC.

V is TRBV20-1 and J is TRBJ1-4; possible D gene TRBD1, 5 bases. V was clipped by 6 bases and J by 7 bases, with 18 bases between them. The CDR3 extends over 14 amino acids. Germline CDR1 and CDR2: DFQATT and SNEGSKA (reference sequence). CDR3 DNA: TGCAGTGCGAGTAACCGGGGCGAGAGTGAAAAACTGTTTTTT. Translating gives CSASNRGESEKLFF.

This clonotype was counted a few times. This chain uses TRBV5-1 with TRBJ2-2; perhaps TRBD1 as D (8 bases). Germline CDR1 SGHRS, CDR2 YFSETQ. V lost 3 bases and J lost 5, with 14 bases in between. CDR3 size: 15 residues. Here the CDR3 DNA reads TGCGCCAGCAGCTACGGACAGGGAGGGACCGGGGAGCTGTTTTTT. Its translation is CASSYGQGGTGELFF.

The V gene is TRBV20-1, the J gene TRBJ2-1; D perhaps matches TRBD2 (5 bases). The CDR3 is 14 amino acids. Germline CDR1 is DFQATT and CDR2 is SNEGSKA (reference sequence). Between the trimmed V and J ends, which lost 6 bases and 13 bases, there was a span of 25 bases. In DNA, the CDR3 is TGCAGTGCAGCCCCCGGGAATATACAAGAGACCCAGTTCTTC. Residues: CSAAPGNIQETQFF.

The V and J genes are TRBV28 and TRBJ1-6; 8 bases fit TRBD1. The junction had 6 bases not matched to a gene; V was cut back by 1 base and J by 10 bases. Germline lookup yields CDR1 MDHEN and CDR2 SYDVKM. The CDR3 runs to 15 residues. The CDR3 nucleotides are TGTGCCAGCAGTTTATCGGGGACAGGTGGATCACCCCTCCACTTT. Its protein is CASSLSGTGGSPLHF.

This clonotype was observed many times. The rearrangement uses TRBV6-5 and TRBJ2-7, with 8 positions matching TRBD2. The CDR3 sequence is 13 residues long. After removal of 6 bases from V and 2 bases from J, the junction contained 3 bases not matched to a gene. From germline, CDR1 is MNHEY and CDR2 SVGAGI. This chain's CDR3 is CASRSSGTYEQYF. CDR3 sequence (DNA): TGTGCCAGCAGAAGTAGCGGGACCTACGAGCAGTACTTC.

This clonotype was detected only a few times. The gene calls are TRBV6-6 and TRBJ2-3, with 10 bases identical to TRBD1. V lost 6 bases to trimming and J lost 2 bases; unmatched junction nucleotides: 5. This CDR3 contains 15 residues. From germline, CDR1 is MNHNY and CDR2 SVGAGI (reference sequence). Written as DNA, the CDR3 is TGTGCCAGCAGCGACAGGGGGCTGTTCACAGATACGCAGTATTTT. It encodes CASSDRGLFTDTQYF.

The V and J genes are TRBV6-5 and TRBJ1-2, with 9 bases matching TRBD1. V shed 7 bases, J shed 2 bases, and the junction held 8 bases outside the gene matches. Looked up from germline, CDR1 is MNHEY and CDR2 is SVGAGI. This CDR3 contains 15 residues. CDR3 sequence: CASIDDRGKNYGYTF. The CDR3 nucleotides read TGTGCCAGCATTGACGACAGGGGGAAGAACTATGGCTACACCTTC.

This clonotype was picked up many times. The rearrangement links TRBV4-2 to TRBJ1-2; no definite D call. The V end lost 1 base, the J end lost 5 bases, and 14 bases lay between the germline ends. The CDR3 spans 15 residues. Germline V lookup: CDR1 LGHNA, CDR2 YNFKEQ. CDR3 DNA: TGTGCCAGCAGCCAAGTCGGGGAGGGTTCGTATGGCTACACCTTC. Its protein is CASSQVGEGSYGYTF.

This clonotype was seen a handful of times. The chain uses TRBV6-2 or TRBV6-3 and TRBJ2-5, with TRBD2 identical over 9 bases. Per the germline V gene, CDR1 is MNHEY and CDR2 is SVGEGT. The CDR3 contains 11 residues. J gave up 5 bases and V 10 bases, and 2 bases lay outside the gene matches. Here the CDR3 DNA reads TGTGCCACCCTAGCGGGGGAGACCCAGTACTTC. Translation: CATLAGETQYF.

The chain uses TRBV7-2 and TRBJ2-5, with unresolved D. Germline CDR1 reads SGHTA; CDR2 reads FQGNSA. This CDR3 spans 15 amino acids. Trimming pared 1 base from V and 5 bases from J, leaving 14 bases between. CDR3 nucleotide sequence: TGTGCCAGCAGCTTAGGGGCGAAGGATCCTGAGACCCAGTACTTC. Its translation is CASSLGAKDPETQYF.

This chain links TRBV3-1 with TRBJ1-4; D unclear. This CDR3 comprises 14 residues. Trimming pared 1 base from V and 6 bases from J, leaving 9 bases between. In germline, CDR1 is LGHDT, CDR2 YNNKEL (reference sequence). The CDR3 region has the DNA TGTGCCAGCAGCCAAGGACCCATCTATGAAAAACTGTTTTTT. Its protein is CASSQGPIYEKLFF.

Only a few counts were recorded for this clonotype. The chain recombines TRBV2 with TRBJ2-1; D perhaps matches TRBD2 (5 bases). V gave up 6 bases and J gave up 7 bases, with 13 bases separating them. The germline V gene has CDR1 SNHLY and CDR2 FYNNEI. This CDR3 has 13 residues. CDR3 loop: CASSPWTLNEQFF. CDR3 sequence (DNA): TGTGCCAGCAGCCCATGGACTTTGAATGAGCAGTTCTTC.

This clonotype was seen many times. This rearrangement joins TRBV14 to TRBJ1-5; D not certain. Trimming stripped 1 base from V and 6 bases from J, with 10 bases between. Germline CDR1 is SGHDN and CDR2 is FVKESK. The CDR3 spans 14 residues. The CDR3 DNA reads as TGTGCCAGCAGCCAAGGGCCAGGACGTCAGCCCCAGCATTTT. Translated: CASSQGPGRQPQHF.

The chain employs TRBV3-1 and TRBJ1-3; perhaps TRBD1 as D (5 bases). The CDR3 extends over 17 amino acids. CDR1 and CDR2 from the germline V gene are LGHDT and YNNKEL (reference sequence). The V end lost 2 bases, the J end lost 2 bases, and 16 bases lay between the germline ends. The CDR3 region has the DNA TGTGCCAGCAGCCAATTCCAGGGTGGGATGCCTGGAAACACCATATATTTT. Its translation is CASSQFQGGMPGNTIYF.

The table lists this clonotype with many counts. For the CDR3, the DNA is TGCGCCAGCAGCCGGGGACGAGAGACCCAGTACTTC. This translates into CASSRGRETQYF. The chain couples TRBV5-1 to TRBJ2-5; D possibly matches TRBD1 or TRBD2 (5 bases each). The CDR3 extends over 12 amino acids. Trimming removed 4 bases from V and 4 bases from J, with 8 bases in between. Germline V gives CDR1 SGHRS, CDR2 YFSETQ.

With respect to this clonotype: An end of the junction does not agree with germline; a read error may underlie this. The chain is built from TRBV15 and TRBJ2-1, with 7 bases lining up with TRBD2. This CDR3 has 17 amino acids. Germline values: CDR1 LNHNV, CDR2 YYDKDF (reference sequence). The CDR3 sequence: CATGSGLSSGPYNEQFF. The CDR3 DNA sequence: TGTGCCACCGGCAGTGGGTTGTCTAGCGGACCCTACAATGAGCAGTTCTTC.

This clonotype showed up just a few times. The chain couples TRBV4-2 to TRBJ2-7, with D maybe TRBD2 (6 bases). The V gene's germline CDR1 is LGHNA and CDR2 YNFKEQ. CDR3 size: 15 residues. V shed 0 bases and J shed 0 bases, with 9 bases lying between them. The CDR3 reads CASSQDGGGSYEQYF. The CDR3 DNA sequence: TGTGCCAGCAGCCAAGACGGGGGAGGCTCCTACGAGCAGTACTTC.

This clonotype was detected only once. The DNA for the CDR3 is TGTGCCAGCAGTAGAAGCGGCTTGAAAGAGACCCAGTACTTC. Translation gives CASSRSGLKETQYF. The chain carries TRBV2 and TRBJ2-7, with D possibly matching TRBD2 (5 bases). Near its end, the DNA agrees better with TRBJ2-5, so the J call may be wrong. The germline V gene encodes CDR1 SNHLY and CDR2 FYNNEI. The CDR3 loop spans 14 amino acids.

The rearrangement joins TRBV7-3 to TRBJ2-2; no clear D gene. Germline CDR1 SGHTA, CDR2 FQGTGA. The V end lost 2 bases, the J end lost 1 base, and 8 bases lay between the germline ends. The CDR3 spans 15 residues. CDR3 protein: CASSLEMENTGELFF. DNA of the CDR3: TGTGCCAGCAGCTTAGAGATGGAGAACACCGGGGAGCTGTTTTTT.